The subject of this entry is one TCR beta chain. This sample was taken from a study of T cells in localized non-small cell lung cancer. Assay used: immunoSEQ multiplex PCR; TCRdb lists only in-frame clones, some missing. The table lists tens of thousands of clones, 75% to 90% of them singletons. The CDR3 runs 14 residues. The germline V gene has CDR1 SEHNR and CDR2 FQNEAQ (reference sequence). V was clipped by 1 base and J by 6 bases; unmatched bases: 2. Sequences were derived from peripheral blood, sampled before any cancer treatment. This chain uses TRBV7-9 with TRBJ2-2; TRBD2 matches at 7 bases. This receptor was obtained from a man between 35 and 75 years old with stage I lung adenocarcinoma. This chain's CDR3 is CASSLGLAAGELFF. CDR3 sequence (DNA): TGTGCCAGCAGCTTAGGACTAGCTGCCGGGGAGCTGTTTTTT.